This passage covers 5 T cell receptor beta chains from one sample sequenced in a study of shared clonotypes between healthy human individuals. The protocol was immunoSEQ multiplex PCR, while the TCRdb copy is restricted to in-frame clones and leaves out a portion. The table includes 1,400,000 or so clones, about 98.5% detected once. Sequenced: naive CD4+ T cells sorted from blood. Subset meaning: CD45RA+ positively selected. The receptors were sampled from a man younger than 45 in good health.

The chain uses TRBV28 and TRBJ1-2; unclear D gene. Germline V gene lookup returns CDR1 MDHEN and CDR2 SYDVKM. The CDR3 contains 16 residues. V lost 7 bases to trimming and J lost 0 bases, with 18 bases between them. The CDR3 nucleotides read TGTGCCAGCACCCCCACCACAAGGGATTCTAACTATGGCTACACCTTC. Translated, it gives CASTPTTRDSNYGYTF.

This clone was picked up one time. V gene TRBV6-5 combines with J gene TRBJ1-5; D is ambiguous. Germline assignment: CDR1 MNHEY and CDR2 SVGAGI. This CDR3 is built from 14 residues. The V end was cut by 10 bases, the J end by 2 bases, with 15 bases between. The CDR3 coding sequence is TGTGCCATCAGCGACCCTCGGGGCAATCAGCCCCAGCATTTT. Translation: CAISDPRGNQPQHF.

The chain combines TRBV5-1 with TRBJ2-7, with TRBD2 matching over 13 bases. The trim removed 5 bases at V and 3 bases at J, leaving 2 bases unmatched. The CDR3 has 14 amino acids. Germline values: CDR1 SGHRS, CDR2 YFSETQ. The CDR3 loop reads CASSRLAGGYEQYF. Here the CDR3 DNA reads TGCGCCAGCAGTCGACTAGCGGGGGGCTACGAGCAGTACTTC.

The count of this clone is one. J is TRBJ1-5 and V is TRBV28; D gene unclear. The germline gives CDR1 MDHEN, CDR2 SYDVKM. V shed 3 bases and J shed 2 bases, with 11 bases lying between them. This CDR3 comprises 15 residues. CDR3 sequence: CASSFWRAGNQPQHF. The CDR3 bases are TGTGCCAGCAGTTTTTGGCGGGCGGGCAATCAGCCCCAGCATTTT.

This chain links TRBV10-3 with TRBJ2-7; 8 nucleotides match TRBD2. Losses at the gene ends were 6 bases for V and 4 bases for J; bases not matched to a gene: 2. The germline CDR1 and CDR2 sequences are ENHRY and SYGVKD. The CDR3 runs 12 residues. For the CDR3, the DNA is TGTGCCATCAGCGAGCGGGAGTACGAGCAGTACTTC. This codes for CAISEREYEQYF.